This TCR beta chain was obtained from a study (dated by TCRdb to between 2020 and 2023). On the study overall, not on this receptor specifically: According to the authors, more investigation is needed, including longitudinal sampling and evaluation of a control group.

For TCR beta sequencing, genomic DNA was taken from unsorted PBMCs, and those PBMCs had been isolated from peripheral blood. Survey-level sequencing on the immunoSEQ platform was used to profile TCR beta chain repertoires. On the study's bioinformatics: Repertoire diversity was quantified by the inverse Simpson index, and CDR3 amino acid length spectratypes and V-J pairing frequencies were compared. Clonotypes specific to SARS-CoV-2, CMV, influenza A and EBV were annotated by matching TCR beta CDR3 sequences against VDJdb. TCRdb took over this immuneACCESS table, retaining in-frame rearrangements with V and J assigned. Such tables are incomplete; in checked studies, under half of the missing clones stem from an unresolved V gene, and the remainder is unexplained. D and trimming come from the DNA, and the V and J calls and clone size come from that table. The sample yields about 50,000 clones; roughly 93% were counted once. The ten largest make up about 10% of the sample.

Spanning cysteine to phenylalanine, the CDR3 consists of 13 amino acids. Left in the record is the CDR3 DNA by itself, 39 bases read in frame from the first base. On this clone itself: Its antigen is currently not known. Per-base qualities were not stored, and no clone one base away is much larger.

The chain uses TRBV21-1 and TRBJ1-1; TRBD1 is the table's D call and was not checked against the DNA. TRBV21-1 is designated a pseudogene. The source of this sequence is a man aged 40-55 years with rheumatoid arthritis. The sample was PBMCs. The DNA sequence is as follows: TGTGCCAGCAGCATTGACAGGAACACTGAAGCTTTCTTT. It codes for CASSIDRNTEAFF.